This TCR beta chain originates from a study of T cells after yellow fever vaccination. Study information: With SMART-Seq v4 Ultra Low Input, the fractions containing low cell numbers were prepared. Study-level points and caveats: Subsequent booster samples again held most clones from primary vaccination (96% CD4, about 86% CD8).

As TCR cDNA was made by 5'RACE template switching, a universal primer site and UMIs were added. MiXCR, run by TCRdb on the 5' RACE reads, gives a single entry per CDR3 protein. The data hold 300,000 to 400,000 distinct CDR3 sequences, with around 8.1% observed a single time. This clonotype was counted only a few times. Its antigen is as yet unknown. Germline CDR1 is SGHRS and CDR2 is YFSETQ. V was clipped by 3 bases and J by 6 bases, with 15 bases between them. This CDR3 has 14 residues. The receptor comes from a man younger than 35 who received the YFV17D yellow fever vaccine. The chain has TRBV5-1 and TRBJ1-2; perhaps TRBD1 as D (5 bases). The material was PBMCs, obtained about 41 days after the first yellow fever vaccination. CDR3 amino acids: CASSSSGGADGYTF. Here the CDR3 DNA reads TGCGCCAGCAGCTCCTCCGGGGGAGCGGATGGCTACACCTTC.